These T cell receptor beta chains were read from a single sample in a study of T cells in Graves' hyperthyroidism and ophthalmopathy. Via MiXCR, TCRdb re-called the multiplex PCR reads, giving one row per CDR3 protein. In the table there are 300,000 to 450,000 distinct CDR3 sequences, 11% to 15% of which are singletons. The sequencing input was blood. These receptors all stem from a woman in her sixties with Graves' hyperthyroidism. Each CDR3 is given with its conserved first and last residue. A D gene is named only where the DNA matches it firmly. Clone size is shown for a subset of rows, as once, few, many or a class of expanded clone.

j_call	v_call	d_call	clone_size	cdr3_aa	cdr3_nt
TRBJ1-2	TRBV28	.	.	CASRGGPGAGYTF	TGTGCCAGCAGGGGGGGGCCCGGAGCTGGCTACACCTTC
TRBJ2-1	TRBV20-1	.	.	CSASPGGQYEQFF	TGCAGTGCTAGCCCGGGGGGACAGTACGAGCAGTTCTTC
TRBJ2-1	TRBV12-5	.	many	CASGLAQLDAEQFF	TGTGCTAGTGGTTTGGCACAATTGGACGCGGAGCAGTTCTTC
TRBJ2-3	TRBV20-1	.	many	CSARDYQRASTDTQYF	TGCAGTGCTAGAGATTACCAGCGGGCGAGCACAGATACGCAGTATTTT
TRBJ2-2	TRBV5-1	.	.	CASSSTGLGPGELLF	TGCGCCAGCAGTTCCACAGGTCTGGGGCCCGGGGAGCTGCTTTTT
TRBJ1-6	TRBV6-1	TRBD1	many	CASRGFRGLGNSPLHF	TGTGCCAGCAGAGGTTTCAGGGGGCTCGGGAATTCACCCCTCCACTTT
TRBJ2-1	TRBV10-3	TRBD2	few	CAISASGRPYNEQFF	TGTGCCATCAGTGCAAGCGGGAGGCCCTACAATGAGCAGTTCTTC
TRBJ2-1	TRBV12-3/TRBV12-4	.	many	CASRSGTQGGEQFF	TGTGCCAGCAGGTCCGGGACCCAAGGGGGTGAGCAGTTCTTC
TRBJ2-7	TRBV2	.	many	CASSEQDYEQYF	TGTGCCAGCAGTGAACAGGACTACGAGCAGTACTTC
TRBJ2-1	TRBV20-1	TRBD2	.	CSARDIQGLAGKGEQFF	TGCAGTGCTAGAGATATCCAGGGTCTAGCGGGTAAGGGTGAGCAGTTCTTC
TRBJ1-4	TRBV2	TRBD1	many	CASSETRDRVSNEKLFF	TGTGCCAGCAGTGAAACTCGGGACAGGGTTTCTAATGAAAAACTGTTTTTT
TRBJ1-1	TRBV6-9	TRBD1	.	CASSLDRAGLAGAFF	TGTGCCAGCAGTTTGGACAGGGCGGGTTTGGCTGGAGCTTTCTTT
TRBJ2-2	TRBV10-3	.	.	CAISEGPPEAGELFF	TGTGCCATCAGTGAAGGGCCACCGGAGGCCGGGGAGCTGTTTTTT
TRBJ1-1	TRBV5-5	.	few	CASSLLQGDGTEAFF	TGTGCCAGCAGCTTGTTGCAGGGCGATGGCACTGAAGCTTTCTTT
TRBJ2-2	TRBV12-3/TRBV12-4	TRBD1	many	CASSSRTGETGELFF	TGTGCCAGCAGCTCCCGGACAGGGGAGACCGGGGAGCTGTTTTTT
TRBJ2-3	TRBV24-1	TRBD2	many	CATRASGNTDTQYF	TGTGCCACCAGAGCTAGCGGGAACACAGATACGCAGTATTTT
TRBJ2-7	TRBV5-1	TRBD1	many	CASSQAGQGFYEQYF	TGCGCCAGCAGCCAGGCGGGACAGGGCTTTTACGAGCAGTACTTC
TRBJ2-2	TRBV20-1	.	many	CSARVTGELFF	TGCAGTGCTAGAGTAACCGGGGAGCTGTTTTTT
TRBJ2-3	TRBV20-1	TRBD2	many	CSASGLAGSTNTQYF	TGCAGTGCTAGCGGACTAGCGGGTAGCACAAATACGCAGTATTTT
TRBJ2-2	TRBV14	.	.	CASSQGWVNTGELFF	TGTGCCAGCAGCCAAGGGTGGGTGAACACCGGGGAGCTGTTTTTT
TRBJ2-7	TRBV20-1	TRBD2	once	CSAAQTSGSFDEQYF	TGCAGTGCTGCACAAACTAGCGGGAGTTTTGACGAGCAGTACTTC
TRBJ2-2	TRBV11-2	.	.	CASSLGSDGTGELFF	TGTGCCAGCAGCTTAGGCTCTGACGGCACCGGGGAGCTGTTTTTT
TRBJ1-3	TRBV6-5	.	.	CASSYSKLGNTIYF	TGTGCCAGCAGTTACTCGAAGTTAGGAAACACCATATATTTT
TRBJ2-5	TRBV7-6	TRBD2	many	CASSLAGTSEETQYF	TGTGCCAGCAGCTTAGCCGGGACTAGCGAAGAGACCCAGTACTTC
TRBJ1-3	TRBV30	.	many	CAWSLSSGNTIYF	TGTGCCTGGAGCTTAAGCTCTGGAAACACCATATATTTT
TRBJ1-2	TRBV28	.	many	CASSLLVSNYGYTF	TGTGCCAGCAGTTTATTGGTCAGCAACTATGGCTACACCTTC
TRBJ2-6	TRBV4-1	.	.	CASGSALTLGANVLTF	TGCGCCAGCGGATCGGCGCTAACGTTGGGAGCCAACGTCCTGACTTTC
TRBJ2-1	TRBV20-1	TRBD2	.	CSAKGLAGVEQFF	TGCAGTGCCAAGGGACTAGCGGGAGTAGAGCAGTTCTTC
TRBJ2-1	TRBV7-3	.	many	CASSLSHFNNEQFF	TGTGCCAGCAGCTTAAGTCACTTTAACAATGAGCAGTTCTTC